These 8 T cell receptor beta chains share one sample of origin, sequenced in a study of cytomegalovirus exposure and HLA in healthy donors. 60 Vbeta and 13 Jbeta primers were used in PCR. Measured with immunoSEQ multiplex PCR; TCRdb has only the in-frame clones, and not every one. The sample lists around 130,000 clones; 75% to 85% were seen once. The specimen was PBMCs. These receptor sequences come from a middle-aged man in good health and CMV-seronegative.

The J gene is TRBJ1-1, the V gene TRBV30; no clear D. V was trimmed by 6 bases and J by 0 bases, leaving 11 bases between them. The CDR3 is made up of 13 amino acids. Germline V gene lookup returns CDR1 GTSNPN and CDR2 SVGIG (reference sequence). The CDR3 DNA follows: TGTGCCTGCGGGGTAGGGTTGAACACTGAAGCTTTCTTT. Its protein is CACGVGLNTEAFF.

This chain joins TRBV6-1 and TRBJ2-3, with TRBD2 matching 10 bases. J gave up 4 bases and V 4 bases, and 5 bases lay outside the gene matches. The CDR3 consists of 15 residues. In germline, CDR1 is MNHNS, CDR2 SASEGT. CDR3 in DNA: TGTGCCAGCAGTGGGTCTAGCGGGAGTTCAGATACGCAGTATTTT. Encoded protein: CASSGSSGSSDTQYF.

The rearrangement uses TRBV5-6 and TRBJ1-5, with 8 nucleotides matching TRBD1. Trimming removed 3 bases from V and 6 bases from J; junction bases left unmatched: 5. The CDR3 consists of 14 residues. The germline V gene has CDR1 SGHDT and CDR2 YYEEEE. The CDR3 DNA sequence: TGTGCCAGCAGCTATGGGACAGGCGGTCAGCCCCAGCATTTT. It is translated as CASSYGTGGQPQHF.

In DNA, the CDR3 is TGTGCCAGCAGCCAGCGGGGGGAAGATACGCAGTATTTT. Protein: CASSQRGEDTQYF. The V gene is TRBV6-5, the J gene TRBJ2-3; 9 bases are shared with TRBD2. The CDR3 extends over 13 amino acids. Germline lookup yields CDR1 MNHEY and CDR2 SVGAGI. Losses at the gene ends were 6 bases for V and 5 bases for J; bases not matched to a gene: 3.

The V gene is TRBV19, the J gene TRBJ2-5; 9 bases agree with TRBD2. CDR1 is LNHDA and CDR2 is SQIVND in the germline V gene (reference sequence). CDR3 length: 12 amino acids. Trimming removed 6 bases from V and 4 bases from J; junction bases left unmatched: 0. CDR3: CASRRGGETQYF. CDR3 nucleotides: TGTGCCAGTAGGCGGGGGGGAGAGACCCAGTACTTC.

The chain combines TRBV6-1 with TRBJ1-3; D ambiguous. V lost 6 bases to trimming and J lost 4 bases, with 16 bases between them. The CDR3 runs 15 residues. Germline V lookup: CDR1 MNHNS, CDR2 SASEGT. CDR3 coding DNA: TGTGCCAGCAGCGCGATGTTTCCCTCGGGAAACACCATATATTTT. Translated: CASSAMFPSGNTIYF.

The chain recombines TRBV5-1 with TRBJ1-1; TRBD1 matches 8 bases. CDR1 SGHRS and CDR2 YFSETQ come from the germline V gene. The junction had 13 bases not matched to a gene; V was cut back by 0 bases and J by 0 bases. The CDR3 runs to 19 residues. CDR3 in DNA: TGCGCCAGCAGCTTGGTTCCACCGGGACAGGAGTTCGTGAACACTGAAGCTTTCTTT. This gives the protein CASSLVPPGQEFVNTEAFF.

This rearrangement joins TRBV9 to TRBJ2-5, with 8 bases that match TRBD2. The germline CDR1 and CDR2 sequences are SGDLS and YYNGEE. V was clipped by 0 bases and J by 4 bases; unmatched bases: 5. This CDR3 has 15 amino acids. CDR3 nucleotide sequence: TGTGCCAGCAGCGTAGCAGTCACTAGCGGAGAGACCCAGTACTTC. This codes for CASSVAVTSGETQYF.